A selection of T cell receptor beta chains follows, all from one sample in a study of T cell changes during pregnancy in multiple sclerosis. TCRdb's table, derived via immunoSEQ multiplex PCR, lists solely in-frame clones and lacks some. The profile shows 35,000 to 45,000 clones, more than 85% of them singletons. Sequenced here: CD4+ T cells from peripheral blood mononuclear cells, sampled after pregnancy. These receptors were collected from a female donor in good health, enrolled as a control in a pregnancy study. CDR3s include the opening cysteine and the closing phenylalanine or tryptophan. Fields, in order: V gene, J gene, D gene, clone size, CDR3 DNA, CDR3 protein. D genes are given only for firm matches. Size is stated for part of the rows, as once, few or many counts, or as a class when the clone is expanded.

V gene: TRBV7-2; J gene: TRBJ2-1; D gene: -; clone size: -; CDR3 DNA: TGTGCCAGCAGCCGCGGACAGATAGACAATGAGCAGTTCTTC; CDR3 protein: CASSRGQIDNEQFF
V gene: TRBV4-2; J gene: TRBJ2-1; D gene: TRBD1; clone size: once; CDR3 DNA: TGTGCCAGCAGCCAAGCTTATGGGACAGGGATAAATGAGCAGTTCTTC; CDR3 protein: CASSQAYGTGINEQFF
V gene: TRBV7-9; J gene: TRBJ1-1; D gene: -; clone size: -; CDR3 DNA: TGTGCCAGCAGCACAGGGTTGGGCACTGAAGCTTTCTTT; CDR3 protein: CASSTGLGTEAFF
V gene: TRBV21-1; J gene: TRBJ2-2; D gene: -; clone size: -; CDR3 DNA: TGTGCCAGCCGGCAACTAGCGGGCAACACCGGGGAGCTGTTTTTT; CDR3 protein: CASRQLAGNTGELFF
V gene: TRBV28; J gene: TRBJ2-1; D gene: -; clone size: -; CDR3 DNA: TGTGCCAGCTCATCAGGGGCCTACAATGAGCAGTTCTTC; CDR3 protein: CASSSGAYNEQFF
V gene: TRBV5-8; J gene: TRBJ2-2; D gene: -; clone size: once; CDR3 DNA: TGTGCCAGCAGCTTCTACGCAAGCGGGGAGCTGTTTTTT; CDR3 protein: CASSFYASGELFF
V gene: TRBV5-4; J gene: TRBJ2-5; D gene: TRBD2; clone size: few; CDR3 DNA: TGTGCCAGCAGCAGGACTAGCGGGGGGAAAAAAGAGACCCAGTACTTC; CDR3 protein: CASSRTSGGKKETQYF
V gene: TRBV5-1; J gene: TRBJ2-7; D gene: -; clone size: -; CDR3 DNA: TGCGCCAGCAGCCGAATTACCGGGACACCCTCCGAGCAGTACTTC; CDR3 protein: CASSRITGTPSEQYF
V gene: TRBV7-9; J gene: TRBJ2-5; D gene: TRBD2; clone size: -; CDR3 DNA: TGTGCCAGCAGCTTAGGCCGACTAGCGGGGGGGCTGGAGACCCAGTACTTC; CDR3 protein: CASSLGRLAGGLETQYF
V gene: TRBV4-3; J gene: TRBJ2-2; D gene: TRBD2; clone size: few; CDR3 DNA: TGCGCCAGCAGCCAAGGACTAGCGGTGAACACCGGGGAGCTGTTTTTT; CDR3 protein: CASSQGLAVNTGELFF
V gene: TRBV5-1; J gene: TRBJ2-2; D gene: TRBD1; clone size: -; CDR3 DNA: TGCGCCAGCAGCTCACAGGGGGCGGGCACCGGGGAGCTGTTTTTT; CDR3 protein: CASSSQGAGTGELFF
V gene: TRBV7-9; J gene: TRBJ1-6; D gene: -; clone size: -; CDR3 DNA: TGTGCCAGCAGCTTAGTTCAGCCCGGCAGGCCCCTCCACTTT; CDR3 protein: CASSLVQPGRPLHF
V gene: TRBV28; J gene: TRBJ1-1; D gene: TRBD1; clone size: -; CDR3 DNA: TGTGCCAGCAGCAAACGGACAGGGGGCCACACTGAAGCTTTCTTT; CDR3 protein: CASSKRTGGHTEAFF
V gene: TRBV4-3; J gene: TRBJ2-6; D gene: -; clone size: -; CDR3 DNA: TGCGCCAGCAGCCAAGAAGGGGTTACTCCTGGGGCCAACGTCCTGACTTTC; CDR3 protein: CASSQEGVTPGANVLTF
V gene: TRBV2; J gene: TRBJ1-5; D gene: -; clone size: once; CDR3 DNA: TGTGCCAGCACGAAGGGGGACCCCCCCCAGCCCCAGCATTTT; CDR3 protein: CASTKGDPPQPQHF
V gene: TRBV18; J gene: TRBJ2-7; D gene: -; clone size: -; CDR3 DNA: TGTGCCAGCTCCCGGGGAGGGGGACGTGGCGAGCAGTACTTC; CDR3 protein: CASSRGGGRGEQYF
V gene: TRBV5-1; J gene: TRBJ1-1; D gene: -; clone size: -; CDR3 DNA: TGCGCCAGCAGCCCTGGGGTCATTACAGGGTTAAACACTGAAGCTTTCTTT; CDR3 protein: CASSPGVITGLNTEAFF
V gene: TRBV7-9; J gene: TRBJ2-1; D gene: -; clone size: -; CDR3 DNA: TGTGCCAGCAGCTTCGACAACTCCTACAATGAGCAGTTCTTC; CDR3 protein: CASSFDNSYNEQFF
V gene: TRBV5-5; J gene: TRBJ1-5; D gene: TRBD1; clone size: -; CDR3 DNA: TGTGCCAGCAGCGTAGGACAGGGGCGCAATCAGCCCCAGCATTTT; CDR3 protein: CASSVGQGRNQPQHF
V gene: TRBV15; J gene: TRBJ1-5; D gene: TRBD1; clone size: -; CDR3 DNA: TGTGCCACCAGCAGCAACAGACAGGGTGGTCAGCCCCAGCATTTT; CDR3 protein: CATSSNRQGGQPQHF
V gene: TRBV5-5; J gene: TRBJ1-2; D gene: -; clone size: -; CDR3 DNA: TGTGCCAGCCGTACACAGGGTAGGGAAAATGGCTACACCTTC; CDR3 protein: CASRTQGRENGYTF
V gene: TRBV7-2; J gene: TRBJ2-1; D gene: TRBD2; clone size: -; CDR3 DNA: TGTGCCAGCAGCATTAGCGGGAGGGCCATCAGTGAGCAGTTCTTC; CDR3 protein: CASSISGRAISEQFF
V gene: TRBV2; J gene: TRBJ2-3; D gene: -; clone size: -; CDR3 DNA: TGTGCCAGCAGTCTTCACGGACTTCCAACAGATACGCAGTATTTT; CDR3 protein: CASSLHGLPTDTQYF
V gene: TRBV29-1; J gene: TRBJ1-2; D gene: -; clone size: -; CDR3 DNA: TGCAGCGTTTCTTTTGCCGGGACAAGGGCTGGCTATGGCTACACCTTC; CDR3 protein: CSVSFAGTRAGYGYTF
V gene: TRBV9; J gene: TRBJ2-1; D gene: -; clone size: -; CDR3 DNA: TGTGCCAGCAGCTCCCCCAAAGGGGTTTCCCGGACTACATACAATGAGCAGTTCTTC; CDR3 protein: CASSSPKGVSRTTYNEQFF
V gene: TRBV2; J gene: TRBJ2-5; D gene: TRBD2; clone size: once; CDR3 DNA: TGTGCCAGCAGGGAGACTAGCGAAGAGACCCAGTACTTC; CDR3 protein: CASRETSEETQYF
V gene: TRBV28; J gene: TRBJ2-3; D gene: TRBD2; clone size: -; CDR3 DNA: TGTGCCAGCAGTTTGGCCCGGGGGGTTACAGATACGCAGTATTTT; CDR3 protein: CASSLARGVTDTQYF
V gene: TRBV6-1; J gene: TRBJ1-1; D gene: -; clone size: -; CDR3 DNA: TGTGCCAGCAGTGTAGACTTACCATTGAACACTGAAGCTTTCTTT; CDR3 protein: CASSVDLPLNTEAFF
V gene: TRBV2; J gene: TRBJ2-3; D gene: TRBD2; clone size: -; CDR3 DNA: TGTGCCAGCAGTAACACCGGGACTAGCGGGAGTTTAGATACGCAGTATTTT; CDR3 protein: CASSNTGTSGSLDTQYF
V gene: TRBV6-5; J gene: TRBJ2-3; D gene: TRBD2; clone size: -; CDR3 DNA: TGTGCCAGCAACAGCGGGGGGAACACAGATACGCAGTATTTT; CDR3 protein: CASNSGGNTDTQYF
V gene: TRBV4-1; J gene: TRBJ1-4; D gene: TRBD1; clone size: -; CDR3 DNA: TGCGCCAGCAGCCAAGATGTTAGGACAGGGGGTGAAAAACTGTTTTTT; CDR3 protein: CASSQDVRTGGEKLFF
V gene: TRBV15; J gene: TRBJ2-2; D gene: TRBD2; clone size: -; CDR3 DNA: TGTGCCACCAGCAGAGGACTAGCGGAACCCACCGGGGAGCTGTTTTTT; CDR3 protein: CATSRGLAEPTGELFF
V gene: TRBV11-2; J gene: TRBJ2-3; D gene: -; clone size: -; CDR3 DNA: TGTGCCAGCAGCCCCGACCCCGGGACAACGAGCACAGATACGCAGTATTTT; CDR3 protein: CASSPDPGTTSTDTQYF
V gene: TRBV4-3; J gene: TRBJ1-3; D gene: -; clone size: -; CDR3 DNA: TGCGCCAGCAGCCAAGAGGGGCTTGGAAACACCATATATTTT; CDR3 protein: CASSQEGLGNTIYF
V gene: TRBV5-4; J gene: TRBJ1-2; D gene: TRBD1; clone size: -; CDR3 DNA: TGTGCCAGCAGCGCACTACAGGGGGCACGAGGCTACACCTTC; CDR3 protein: CASSALQGARGYTF
V gene: TRBV7-3; J gene: TRBJ2-2; D gene: TRBD2; clone size: -; CDR3 DNA: TGTGCCAGCAGACCAGCGGGACTTTCCGGGGAGCTGTTTTTT; CDR3 protein: CASRPAGLSGELFF
V gene: TRBV5-1; J gene: TRBJ1-2; D gene: -; clone size: few; CDR3 DNA: TGCGCCAGCAGCTCCGACGGGGGGTCTGGCTACACCTTC; CDR3 protein: CASSSDGGSGYTF
V gene: TRBV28; J gene: TRBJ2-1; D gene: TRBD2; clone size: -; CDR3 DNA: TGTGCCAGCAGTCTCCGGGTGGGGGGGGAGCAGTTCTTC; CDR3 protein: CASSLRVGGEQFF
V gene: TRBV5-1; J gene: TRBJ1-1; D gene: -; clone size: -; CDR3 DNA: TGCGCCAGCAGCTCTCCCGGGATAAACACTGAAGCTTTCTTT; CDR3 protein: CASSSPGINTEAFF
V gene: TRBV5-1; J gene: TRBJ1-5; D gene: -; clone size: once; CDR3 DNA: TGCGCCAGCAGCTGGGGAGACTCTCAGCCCCAGCATTTT; CDR3 protein: CASSWGDSQPQHF
V gene: TRBV2; J gene: TRBJ1-1; D gene: -; clone size: -; CDR3 DNA: TGTGCCAGCAGTACGTACAGGGAAGCTTTCTTT; CDR3 protein: CASSTYREAFF
V gene: TRBV6-1; J gene: TRBJ1-6; D gene: TRBD1; clone size: -; CDR3 DNA: TGTGCCAGCAGTTCGGGACAGTCCTATAATTCACCCCTCCACTTT; CDR3 protein: CASSSGQSYNSPLHF
V gene: TRBV4-1; J gene: TRBJ2-5; D gene: TRBD2; clone size: -; CDR3 DNA: TGCGCCAGCAGCCAAGAAGAGGGAGCGGGGTCCCAGTACTTC; CDR3 protein: CASSQEEGAGSQYF
V gene: TRBV7-9; J gene: TRBJ2-3; D gene: TRBD2; clone size: once; CDR3 DNA: TGTGCCAGCAGCCCGGGACTAACTACAGATACGCAGTATTTT; CDR3 protein: CASSPGLTTDTQYF
V gene: TRBV6-6; J gene: TRBJ1-1; D gene: -; clone size: -; CDR3 DNA: TGTGCCAGCAGCCAACTTGGGACAAGCTTGAACACTGAAGCTTTCTTT; CDR3 protein: CASSQLGTSLNTEAFF
V gene: TRBV5-1; J gene: TRBJ2-2; D gene: -; clone size: -; CDR3 DNA: TGCGCCAGCAGCATCGGACAGCCGAACACCGGGGAGCTGTTTTTT; CDR3 protein: CASSIGQPNTGELFF
V gene: TRBV29-1; J gene: TRBJ1-2; D gene: -; clone size: -; CDR3 DNA: TGCAGCGCCGGAGCTGGCCTTTATGGCTACACCTTC; CDR3 protein: CSAGAGLYGYTF
V gene: TRBV28; J gene: TRBJ2-2; D gene: TRBD2; clone size: -; CDR3 DNA: TGTGCCAGCAGTTATTCTAGCGGGAGGACCGGGGAGCTGTTTTTT; CDR3 protein: CASSYSSGRTGELFF
V gene: TRBV11-2; J gene: TRBJ2-1; D gene: -; clone size: -; CDR3 DNA: TGTGCCAGCAGCTCGGACACCTACAATGAGCAGTTCTTC; CDR3 protein: CASSSDTYNEQFF
V gene: TRBV7-6; J gene: TRBJ2-3; D gene: TRBD2; clone size: -; CDR3 DNA: TGTGCCAGCAGCGTGGGACTAGCGGGAGGCGCAGATACGCAGTATTTT; CDR3 protein: CASSVGLAGGADTQYF
V gene: TRBV6-1; J gene: TRBJ2-1; D gene: -; clone size: -; CDR3 DNA: TGTGCCAGCAGAGACAGTCGCTCCTACAATGAGCAGTTCTTC; CDR3 protein: CASRDSRSYNEQFF
V gene: TRBV5-1; J gene: TRBJ2-5; D gene: TRBD2; clone size: -; CDR3 DNA: TGCGCCAGCAGCCCCGGCGGGGGGGCGAGGGGAGAGACCCAGTACTTC; CDR3 protein: CASSPGGGARGETQYF
V gene: TRBV28; J gene: TRBJ2-7; D gene: TRBD1; clone size: -; CDR3 DNA: TGTGCCAGCAGCACCTTCCGGGACAGGGAACGCCACGAGCAGTACTTC; CDR3 protein: CASSTFRDRERHEQYF
V gene: TRBV5-1; J gene: TRBJ2-2; D gene: TRBD2; clone size: -; CDR3 DNA: TGCGCCAGCAGCTTGAGCGGGAGGGCCTTGAGTGCCGGGGAGCTGTTTTTT; CDR3 protein: CASSLSGRALSAGELFF
V gene: TRBV6-1; J gene: TRBJ2-1; D gene: TRBD1; clone size: -; CDR3 DNA: TGTGCCAGCGGGACAGGGGAGTACAATGAGCAGTTCTTC; CDR3 protein: CASGTGEYNEQFF
V gene: TRBV21-1; J gene: TRBJ2-1; D gene: -; clone size: once; CDR3 DNA: TGTGCCAGCAAGGGACTAGCGGCTAACGAGCAGTTCTTC; CDR3 protein: CASKGLAANEQFF
V gene: TRBV18; J gene: TRBJ2-1; D gene: -; clone size: -; CDR3 DNA: TGTGCCAGCTCACCGCTGGAAGCGTACAATGAGCAGTTCTTC; CDR3 protein: CASSPLEAYNEQFF
V gene: TRBV6-1; J gene: TRBJ2-7; D gene: -; clone size: -; CDR3 DNA: TGTGCCAGCAGTGAGTTCGGAGCGGGCATTTACGAGCAGTACTTC; CDR3 protein: CASSEFGAGIYEQYF
V gene: TRBV19; J gene: TRBJ2-1; D gene: TRBD2; clone size: few; CDR3 DNA: TGTGCCAGTAGTCAACTAGCGGGAGGAGTAGGGTACAATGAGCAGTTCTTC; CDR3 protein: CASSQLAGGVGYNEQFF
V gene: TRBV28; J gene: TRBJ1-3; D gene: TRBD1; clone size: -; CDR3 DNA: TGTGCCAGCTCGCCCGGACAGGGTCGAAACACCATATATTTT; CDR3 protein: CASSPGQGRNTIYF